What follows is one TCR beta chain and its context. This clonotype was picked up a small number of times. This clone's antigen is unknown. Base qualities are not provided; no much larger clone lies one nucleotide away. This specimen belongs to a study of HIV-infected children after antiretroviral therapy interruption (dated by TCRdb to about 2019). Looking at the study overall: Eight children, all with CD4+ count above 500 and viral load below 50 copies/ml, were included, of whom four were on planned treatment interruption and four were on continuous treatment. Alongside measurements of thymic output, TCR repertoires of children on planned treatment interruption were compared with TCR repertoires of children on continuous antiretroviral treatment. The interruption group had a median age of around 9.1 years, compared with 7 to 8 years in the continuous treatment group. In the continuous-treatment arm, samples from corresponding weeks 0, 48 and 150 were analyzed. Exposure to EBV and CMV had been recorded for most participating children. In the interruption arm, samples were obtained at week 0, week 12, end of interruption (week 24 or 48), and about 3 years after study end.

Library preparation employed 3' RACE. To correct PCR amplification bias, TCR libraries were generated from RNA with a 3' RACE protocol that used unique molecular identifiers. As many as 12 amplicon libraries were pooled and then sequenced on an Illumina MiSeq using v2 2x250 paired-end chemistry. The original pipeline was this. Reads were processed with Decombinator to assign V and J genes and CDR3, with barcode-based error and PCR bias correction. Before Gini coefficients were calculated with the R ineq package, the repertoires were subsampled to the same depth. GLIPH, Hamming distance and a shared triplet metric were used to assess CDR3 similarity. TCRdb reanalyzed the raw reads on its own, using fastp at Q25 for trimming and MiXCR for clone calling, and kept in-frame beta chains. CDR3 protein duplicates are merged, each entry listing the most common genes and DNA. TCRdb assigned the V and J calls; the authors' analysis was not used. Within this sample are tens of thousands of distinct CDR3 sequences, with 4.3% of them counted one time only. The biggest ten clones account for almost 0.7% of the sample.

The investigation overall reported the following: The low number of patients is regarded as a limitation, and the data should be interpreted with caution. An increase in the naive CD4+ Gini coefficient was observed by the end of treatment interruption, suggesting clonal expansion, and a return to baseline was observed by 3 years. Minor non-naive CD45RA+ populations such as EMRA or stem memory cells might have been included among the sorted CD45RA+ naive cells. In naive CD4+ repertoires of PTI patients, reduced CDR3 sharing between time points was observed after interruption began, whereas many sequences were found to be shared between end of interruption and 3 years later.

V is pared back by 5 bases and J by 3 bases, with 10 bases lying between the germline termini. Taken from the germline V gene, the CDR1 and CDR2 loops are MRHNA and SNTAGT. CDR3 length: 14 amino acids, cysteine to phenylalanine. Only the CDR3 part of the read is kept: 42 bases, read in frame from the first base. According to the study, the label for this sample's treatment or condition signals: PENTA 11 planned treatment interruption arm or continuous ART arm. The participants, all children from the United Kingdom aged 2 to 15 years, had been on at least three-drug ART for a minimum of 24 weeks. The study required cryopreserved PBMCs containing at least 5 million viable cells, and a handful of candidate patients were excluded because of low viable PBMC yield. Naive CD4+ CD45RA+ CD45RO- T cells were FACS-sorted from thawed PBMCs on a FACSAria III cell sorter. After sorting, cells were fixed, and RNA was extracted with the RNeasy FFPE kit and then with the RNeasy Micro kit.

Here the sequenced sample was CD45RA+ CD4+ T cells from PBMCs, pooled from several time points, taken from a donor given antiretroviral therapy, either interrupted or continuous. The sample's cell subset or site label is to be understood as: naive CD4+ CD45RA+ CD45RO- T cells. This sequence uses TRBV6-4 and TRBJ1-4; the D segment could be TRBD1, given 5 matching bases. The sequence was collected from a pool of human donors with HIV. The nucleotides read TGTGCCAGCAGTAGACAGCTATCTAATGAAAAACTGTTTTTT. Its amino acids are CASSRQLSNEKLFF.